These 5 T cell receptor beta chains were all obtained from the same sample, sequenced in a study of blood T cell repertoires in COVID-19. Libraries were prepared by immunoSEQ multiplex PCR; TCRdb keeps only in-frame clonotypes and omits some of them. Of approximately 250,000 clones in the sample, around 90% were seen once. The sample was peripheral blood. Receptor source: a woman in her 70s with COVID-19, enrolled during active disease.

The genes are TRBV7-8 and TRBJ2-7; perhaps TRBD2 as D (5 bases). Per germline, CDR1 SGHVS and CDR2 FQNEAQ. The V gene lost 4 bases and the J gene lost 0 bases, with 10 bases spanning the gap. The CDR3 extends over 14 amino acids. The CDR3 DNA sequence: TGTGCCAGCAGCTACGGGGAAAGCTCCTACGAGCAGTACTTC. This codes for CASSYGESSYEQYF.

J is TRBJ1-5 and V is TRBV15, with TRBD1 identical over 8 bases. Trimming removed 5 bases from V and 5 bases from J; junction bases left unmatched: 2. The CDR3 sequence is 13 residues long. Germline V gene sequence: CDR1 LNHNV, CDR2 YYDKDF (reference sequence). The CDR3 sequence: CATSLTGDQPQHF. CDR3 in DNA: TGTGCCACCAGCCTGACAGGGGATCAGCCCCAGCATTTT.

The J gene is TRBJ2-2, the V gene TRBV7-3; D not certain. V gave up 5 bases and J gave up 4 bases, with 11 bases separating them. There are 14 residues in the CDR3. Looked up from germline, CDR1 is SGHTA and CDR2 is FQGTGA. The CDR3 spells CASSPHFFTGELFF. The CDR3 DNA is TGTGCCAGCAGCCCCCACTTCTTCACCGGGGAGCTGTTTTTT.

This chain uses TRBV11-2 with TRBJ1-1; TRBD1 might be the D (5 bases). V was clipped by 0 bases and J by 7 bases, with 15 bases between them. This CDR3 comprises 15 residues. Germline CDR1 is SGHAT and CDR2 is FQNNGV. This chain's CDR3 is CASSLDRTSRREAFF. CDR3 DNA: TGTGCCAGCAGCTTAGATCGGACATCCCGACGTGAAGCTTTCTTT.

The chain couples TRBV18 to TRBJ1-3; 8 positions match TRBD1. V lost 4 bases to trimming and J lost 2 bases; unmatched junction nucleotides: 4. The CDR3 runs to 15 residues. Germline CDR1 KGHSH, CDR2 LQKENI. In DNA form, the CDR3 reads TGTGCCAGCTCACTTAACAGGGGGACTGGAAACACCATATATTTT. It specifies CASSLNRGTGNTIYF.